The rows below give T cell receptor beta chains drawn from one sample of a study of T cells in localized non-small cell lung cancer. Sequenced by immunoSEQ multiplex PCR; TCRdb stores in-frame clones only, minus some. The sample carries some 19,000 clones, over 80% recorded once. This sample comprised peripheral blood, obtained before any cancer treatment. Receptor source: a male donor aged 60 or over with stage I squamous cell lung carcinoma. Both conserved end residues are part of each CDR3. A D gene is named only where the DNA matches it firmly. The size of a clone is reported for some rows only, either as once, few or many, or as a class for expanded clones.

DNA: TGTGCCAGCAGCCCGGGGACACAGAATGAAAAACTGTTTTTT
CDR3: CASSPGTQNEKLFF
size: .
J: TRBJ1-4
D: .
V: TRBV7-9

DNA: TGTGCCACCAGCAGAGGTCGACTAGCGGGAGGCGGTGAGCAGTTCTTC
CDR3: CATSRGRLAGGGEQFF
size: .
J: TRBJ2-1
D: TRBD2
V: TRBV15

DNA: TGCAGTGCTACTTTCCTGGGCGAGCAGTACTTC
CDR3: CSATFLGEQYF
size: .
J: TRBJ2-7
D: .
V: TRBV20-1

DNA: TGTGCCAGCAGTGGACAGGGCGGGGATCAGCCCCAGCATTTT
CDR3: CASSGQGGDQPQHF
size: .
J: TRBJ1-5
D: TRBD1
V: TRBV2

DNA: TGTGCCAGCAGCCCCTCGGGACAGGGGCGGTCAAGGAATATCTACGAGCAGTACTTC
CDR3: CASSPSGQGRSRNIYEQYF
size: once
J: TRBJ2-7
D: TRBD1
V: TRBV28

DNA: TGTGCCATCAGGGACAGTAAAGAGACCCAGTACTTC
CDR3: CAIRDSKETQYF
size: .
J: TRBJ2-5
D: .
V: TRBV10-3

DNA: TGTGCCAGCAGCAGCCAAGGACAGGGGGCCGGGGAGACCCAGTACTTC
CDR3: CASSSQGQGAGETQYF
size: once
J: TRBJ2-5
D: TRBD1
V: TRBV7-7

DNA: TGTGCCAGCAGCTTAGCCCCAGGGATGAATACTGAAGCTTTCTTT
CDR3: CASSLAPGMNTEAFF
size: .
J: TRBJ1-1
D: .
V: TRBV7-2

DNA: TGTGCCAGCTCCCCCCGTGAGTCCGAGCGCTACGAGCAGTACTTC
CDR3: CASSPRESERYEQYF
size: .
J: TRBJ2-7
D: .
V: TRBV18

DNA: TGTGCCAGCAGCACAGGACTAGCGGACTACACCGGGGAGCTGTTTTTT
CDR3: CASSTGLADYTGELFF
size: .
J: TRBJ2-2
D: TRBD2
V: TRBV7-8

DNA: TGTGCCAGTAGTATCGGGATTAATGAAAAACTGTTTTTT
CDR3: CASSIGINEKLFF
size: .
J: TRBJ1-4
D: .
V: TRBV19

DNA: TGTGCCAGCAGATTAACGCAGGGCCATAATTCACCCCTCCACTTT
CDR3: CASRLTQGHNSPLHF
size: .
J: TRBJ1-6
D: .
V: TRBV2

DNA: TGTGCCAGCAGTTTAAGTGGCAGAGTTAACACTGAAGCTTTCTTT
CDR3: CASSLSGRVNTEAFF
size: few
J: TRBJ1-1
D: .
V: TRBV28

DNA: TGTGCCAGCAGCAATTACCACGACAAGCGAGGCGAGCAGTACTTC
CDR3: CASSNYHDKRGEQYF
size: .
J: TRBJ2-7
D: .
V: TRBV7-6

DNA: TGTGCCAGCAGAAACAGGGAGAACTACGAGCAGTACTTC
CDR3: CASRNRENYEQYF
size: .
J: TRBJ2-7
D: .
V: TRBV27

DNA: TGTGCCAGCAGTGGGGGACAGGGGGCGTGGGGCTACACCTTC
CDR3: CASSGGQGAWGYTF
size: .
J: TRBJ1-2
D: TRBD1
V: TRBV25-1

DNA: TGTGCCAGCAGCTTATATAGCGGGAGGTTATCCTACGAGCAGTACTTC
CDR3: CASSLYSGRLSYEQYF
size: .
J: TRBJ2-7
D: TRBD2
V: TRBV7-9

DNA: TGCAGCGGGGGGGGTGACGGGTCCTCCTACGAGCAGTACTTC
CDR3: CSGGGDGSSYEQYF
size: .
J: TRBJ2-7
D: TRBD2
V: TRBV29-1

DNA: TGTGCCAGCAGCGGGGACTCCGGAGATGAGCAGTTCTTC
CDR3: CASSGDSGDEQFF
size: once
J: TRBJ2-1
D: .
V: TRBV2

DNA: TGTGCCATCAGTGAGACAGGGTCCGAAAACATTCAGTACTTC
CDR3: CAISETGSENIQYF
size: .
J: TRBJ2-4
D: .
V: TRBV10-3

DNA: TGTGCCAGCAGCTTGGGAGCGGGGCCCCTTCCGAACACCGGGGAGCTGTTTTTT
CDR3: CASSLGAGPLPNTGELFF
size: once
J: TRBJ2-2
D: TRBD2
V: TRBV5-5

DNA: TGTGCCAGCAGCTTGGGGTCTCGGGAAGCTTTCTTT
CDR3: CASSLGSREAFF
size: .
J: TRBJ1-1
D: .
V: TRBV7-8

DNA: TGTGCCAGCACCTTCCTGGAGGCGACCGGGGAGCTGTTTTTT
CDR3: CASTFLEATGELFF
size: .
J: TRBJ2-2
D: .
V: TRBV28

DNA: TGTGCCAGCAGTTTAACAGGGGCCGGAAACACCATATATTTT
CDR3: CASSLTGAGNTIYF
size: .
J: TRBJ1-3
D: TRBD1
V: TRBV28

DNA: TGTGCCAGCAGCTCCTCGTTCTGGCGGGAAAAACTGTTTTTT
CDR3: CASSSSFWREKLFF
size: once
J: TRBJ1-4
D: .
V: TRBV6-7

DNA: TGTGCCTGCAGCCTAGCCTACGAGCAGTACTTC
CDR3: CACSLAYEQYF
size: .
J: TRBJ2-7
D: .
V: TRBV7-9

DNA: TGTGCCAGCAGTAGGCTAGGGGGAGACACTGAAGCTTTCTTT
CDR3: CASSRLGGDTEAFF
size: medium-sized
J: TRBJ1-1
D: .
V: TRBV6-5

DNA: TGTGCCAGCAGGGGACTAGCGGGGACCTACGAGCAGTACTTC
CDR3: CASRGLAGTYEQYF
size: .
J: TRBJ2-7
D: TRBD2
V: TRBV6-1

DNA: TGCAGCGTTGGACAGGGGACAGATACGCAGTATTTT
CDR3: CSVGQGTDTQYF
size: .
J: TRBJ2-3
D: TRBD1
V: TRBV29-1

DNA: TGTGCCAGCAGTTTTAGCGGGAGTCACGAGCAGTACTTC
CDR3: CASSFSGSHEQYF
size: .
J: TRBJ2-7
D: TRBD2
V: TRBV5-4

DNA: TGTGCCAGCAGCTTAGGCGGACAGAATGGCTACACCTTC
CDR3: CASSLGGQNGYTF
size: .
J: TRBJ1-2
D: .
V: TRBV7-2

DNA: TGTGCCAGCAGCTCAAAGGGGCCATACGAGCAGTACTTC
CDR3: CASSSKGPYEQYF
size: .
J: TRBJ2-7
D: .
V: TRBV7-9